Listed below are T cell receptor beta chains from one sample, sequenced in a study of CD8 T cells in ankylosing spondylitis. Each CDR3 protein gets one entry after TCRdb re-called the 5' RACE reads with MiXCR. The repertoire holds 300,000 to 400,000 distinct CDR3 sequences, with around 24% as singletons. The sequenced sample consisted of blood, either unsorted or a sorted T cell fraction (not recorded which). Receptors were obtained from a male donor with ankylosing spondylitis. CDR3s include the opening cysteine and the closing phenylalanine or tryptophan. A D gene is named only where the DNA matches it firmly. Some rows mark clone size as missing; the rest say once, few, many or name a class of expanded clone.

D gene: .
clone size: .
V gene: TRBV29-1
J gene: TRBJ2-5
CDR3 DNA: TGCAGCGCGGGCTCTCAAGAGACCCAGTACTTC
CDR3 protein: CSAGSQETQYF

D gene: TRBD2
clone size: few
V gene: TRBV27
J gene: TRBJ2-7
CDR3 DNA: TGTGCCAGCAGTTTTTCTAGCGGGATCTACGAGCAGTACTTC
CDR3 protein: CASSFSSGIYEQYF

D gene: TRBD2
clone size: many
V gene: TRBV5-1
J gene: TRBJ2-1
CDR3 DNA: TGCGCCAGCAGCTTACTAGCGGGGAGCTCCTACAATGAGCAGTTCTTC
CDR3 protein: CASSLLAGSSYNEQFF

D gene: .
clone size: few
V gene: TRBV7-3
J gene: TRBJ2-2
CDR3 DNA: TGTGCCAGCAGCTTAAACACCGCGAACACCGGGGAGCTGTTTTTT
CDR3 protein: CASSLNTANTGELFF

D gene: TRBD2
clone size: .
V gene: TRBV3-1
J gene: TRBJ2-3
CDR3 DNA: TGTGCCAGCAGCCCGGGACTAGCGGGGACCTCTAGCACAGATACGCAGTATTTT
CDR3 protein: CASSPGLAGTSSTDTQYF

D gene: .
clone size: few
V gene: TRBV19
J gene: TRBJ1-5
CDR3 DNA: TGTGCCAGTAGTGTTGAGGGGGTCGGGCAGCCCCAGCATTTT
CDR3 protein: CASSVEGVGQPQHF

D gene: .
clone size: .
V gene: TRBV4-1
J gene: TRBJ2-3
CDR3 DNA: TGCGCCAGCAGCCAGTTAAGCGTTACCACAGATACGCAGTATTTT
CDR3 protein: CASSQLSVTTDTQYF

D gene: TRBD2
clone size: .
V gene: TRBV14
J gene: TRBJ2-1
CDR3 DNA: TGTGCCAGCAGCCCGGACTGGGGCGGGAGGGCCAATGAGCAGTTCTTC
CDR3 protein: CASSPDWGGRANEQFF

D gene: .
clone size: .
V gene: TRBV3-1
J gene: TRBJ2-7
CDR3 DNA: TGTGCCAGCAGCCAAGTTGGGCTCCGAGAAGGAAAGTACTTC
CDR3 protein: CASSQVGLREGKYF

D gene: .
clone size: .
V gene: TRBV7-2
J gene: TRBJ2-1
CDR3 DNA: TGTGCCAGCAGAACAGTCGTCGCCAATGAGCAGTTCTTC
CDR3 protein: CASRTVVANEQFF

D gene: TRBD1
clone size: few
V gene: TRBV18
J gene: TRBJ2-6
CDR3 DNA: TGTGCCAGCTCACCACTCGGGACAGGGCCGGGGGCTGGGGCCAACGTCCTGACTTTC
CDR3 protein: CASSPLGTGPGAGANVLTF

D gene: .
clone size: .
V gene: TRBV5-1
J gene: TRBJ1-5
CDR3 DNA: TGCGCCAGCAGGCCCGGGGGTGAGAATGGGCAGCCCCAGCATTTT
CDR3 protein: CASRPGGENGQPQHF

D gene: TRBD1
clone size: .
V gene: TRBV7-9
J gene: TRBJ1-4
CDR3 DNA: TGTGCCAGCAGCGGCCCGACAGGGATGGCGAAACTGTTTTTT
CDR3 protein: CASSGPTGMAKLFF

D gene: .
clone size: few
V gene: TRBV15
J gene: TRBJ2-3
CDR3 DNA: TGTACCACCAGCAGAGATTATACGGGCCTCCCAGATACGCAGTATTTT
CDR3 protein: CTTSRDYTGLPDTQYF

D gene: .
clone size: many
V gene: TRBV4-2
J gene: TRBJ2-5
CDR3 DNA: TGTGCCAGCAGCCAGCCCGATAGGGAGACCCAGTACTTC
CDR3 protein: CASSQPDRETQYF

D gene: .
clone size: .
V gene: TRBV6-1
J gene: TRBJ1-1
CDR3 DNA: TGTGCCAGCGGGCGGGACAAGTTCACTGAAGCTTTCTTT
CDR3 protein: CASGRDKFTEAFF

D gene: .
clone size: .
V gene: TRBV6-5
J gene: TRBJ1-2
CDR3 DNA: TGTGCCAGCAGTTCCAAGATCCTTCGGGACAAATATGGCTACACCTTC
CDR3 protein: CASSSKILRDKYGYTF

D gene: TRBD2
clone size: .
V gene: TRBV2
J gene: TRBJ2-1
CDR3 DNA: TGTGCCAGCAGTGAAAGGGGGACTAGCGGGATCCATGAGCAGTTCTTC
CDR3 protein: CASSERGTSGIHEQFF

D gene: TRBD2
clone size: few
V gene: TRBV4-1
J gene: TRBJ2-3
CDR3 DNA: TGCGCCAGCAGCCAAGCTAGCGGGAGCACAGATACGCAGTATTTT
CDR3 protein: CASSQASGSTDTQYF

D gene: .
clone size: few
V gene: TRBV5-1
J gene: TRBJ2-2
CDR3 DNA: TGCGCCAGCAGTCTTGATTGGGCTGGCGGGGAGCTGTTTTTT
CDR3 protein: CASSLDWAGGELFF

D gene: TRBD1
clone size: .
V gene: TRBV20-1
J gene: TRBJ1-6
CDR3 DNA: TGCAGTGCCTCAGTGGGGACAGTAATTCAAGGCCTCCACTTT
CDR3 protein: CSASVGTVIQGLHF

D gene: .
clone size: few
V gene: TRBV2
J gene: TRBJ1-5
CDR3 DNA: TGTGCCAGCAGTGAAGAGGGGATCGCTTTTCAGCCCCAGCATTTT
CDR3 protein: CASSEEGIAFQPQHF

D gene: .
clone size: once
V gene: TRBV4-1
J gene: TRBJ2-3
CDR3 DNA: TGCGCCAGCAGCCAAGACAGGGAAGGTACGCAGTATTTT
CDR3 protein: CASSQDREGTQYF

D gene: TRBD1
clone size: .
V gene: TRBV4-1
J gene: TRBJ2-5
CDR3 DNA: TGCGCCAGTTCGCCCCGGGACAGGGGTGGCCAAGAGACCCAGTACTTC
CDR3 protein: CASSPRDRGGQETQYF

D gene: TRBD2
clone size: .
V gene: TRBV15
J gene: TRBJ2-1
CDR3 DNA: TGTGCCACCAGCAGAGGCGGAACTAGCGGGAAGAATGAGCAGTTCTTC
CDR3 protein: CATSRGGTSGKNEQFF

D gene: TRBD1
clone size: few
V gene: TRBV19
J gene: TRBJ1-1
CDR3 DNA: TGTGCCAGTAGTATCCGGACAGGGGGCAACACTGAAGCTTTCTTT
CDR3 protein: CASSIRTGGNTEAFF

D gene: TRBD1
clone size: .
V gene: TRBV5-5
J gene: TRBJ1-2
CDR3 DNA: TGTGCCAGCAGCCTCCGGGACAGGGGGGGAATCTATGGCTACACCTTC
CDR3 protein: CASSLRDRGGIYGYTF

D gene: TRBD1
clone size: .
V gene: TRBV11-2
J gene: TRBJ1-2
CDR3 DNA: TGTGCCAGCAGCTTAGTTGATTTACCGGGACAGGGAGGAGGCTACACCTTC
CDR3 protein: CASSLVDLPGQGGGYTF

D gene: .
clone size: .
V gene: TRBV7-2
J gene: TRBJ1-3
CDR3 DNA: TGTGCCAGCAGCCCCTTTGATGGAAACACCATATATTTT
CDR3 protein: CASSPFDGNTIYF

D gene: .
clone size: few
V gene: TRBV11-3
J gene: TRBJ2-5
CDR3 DNA: TGTGCCAGCAGTTACGGGCCCCGAGTTGAGGAGACCCAGTACTTC
CDR3 protein: CASSYGPRVEETQYF

D gene: TRBD1
clone size: .
V gene: TRBV4-3
J gene: TRBJ2-7
CDR3 DNA: TGCGCCAGCAGCCAAATACCGGGGACAGGCTACGAGCAGTACTTC
CDR3 protein: CASSQIPGTGYEQYF

D gene: .
clone size: few
V gene: TRBV24-1
J gene: TRBJ2-2
CDR3 DNA: TGTGCCACCAGTGAAGGGGGGCGAGCCGGGGAGCTGTTTTTT
CDR3 protein: CATSEGGRAGELFF

D gene: .
clone size: .
V gene: TRBV30
J gene: TRBJ2-7
CDR3 DNA: TGTGCCTGGAGCAGGGGCCCTACCGACGAGCAGTACTTC
CDR3 protein: CAWSRGPTDEQYF

D gene: .
clone size: few
V gene: TRBV10-3
J gene: TRBJ1-1
CDR3 DNA: TGTGCCAGCATATCAGGCTCCGATTCTTTCACTGAAGCTTTCTTT
CDR3 protein: CASISGSDSFTEAFF

D gene: TRBD1
clone size: few
V gene: TRBV11-2
J gene: TRBJ2-7
CDR3 DNA: TGTGCCAGCAGCGCCGGGACAGGGGGCGGTTACGAGCAGTACTTC
CDR3 protein: CASSAGTGGGYEQYF

D gene: TRBD1
clone size: .
V gene: TRBV14
J gene: TRBJ1-1
CDR3 DNA: TGTGCCAGCAGCCGGGGACAGGTGAACACTGAAGCTTTCTTT
CDR3 protein: CASSRGQVNTEAFF

D gene: TRBD2
clone size: .
V gene: TRBV28
J gene: TRBJ2-7
CDR3 DNA: TGTGCCAGCAGTCCGAATCCCCGGACTAGCGGGAGGAGGCCCTACGAGCAGTACTTC
CDR3 protein: CASSPNPRTSGRRPYEQYF

D gene: TRBD1
clone size: .
V gene: TRBV7-8
J gene: TRBJ1-1
CDR3 DNA: TGTGCCAGCAGCTCAGGGACAGGGGGGAAAGCTTTCTTT
CDR3 protein: CASSSGTGGKAFF

D gene: .
clone size: few
V gene: TRBV5-1
J gene: TRBJ2-2
CDR3 DNA: TGCGCCAGCAGACGGACCGGGGTTTCACCCACCGGGGAGCTGTTTTTT
CDR3 protein: CASRRTGVSPTGELFF

D gene: .
clone size: .
V gene: TRBV6-5
J gene: TRBJ2-7
CDR3 DNA: TGTGCCAGCAGTTCTCCTAAGACCCCGAACTACGAGCAGTACTTC
CDR3 protein: CASSSPKTPNYEQYF

D gene: TRBD1
clone size: .
V gene: TRBV4-1
J gene: TRBJ1-3
CDR3 DNA: TGCGCCAGCAGCCTCCCCCGGGACAGGGATAACCTACCTGGAAACACCATATATTTT
CDR3 protein: CASSLPRDRDNLPGNTIYF

D gene: .
clone size: once
V gene: TRBV7-2
J gene: TRBJ1-4
CDR3 DNA: TGTGCCAGCAGCTTAATGGGGCTCAATGAAAAACTGTTTTTT
CDR3 protein: CASSLMGLNEKLFF

D gene: .
clone size: .
V gene: TRBV7-9
J gene: TRBJ2-7
CDR3 DNA: TGTGCCGTGGGGGGGCTTACCGGGGTCGACTACGAGCAGTACTTC
CDR3 protein: CAVGGLTGVDYEQYF

D gene: TRBD2
clone size: many
V gene: TRBV20-1
J gene: TRBJ2-7
CDR3 DNA: TGCAGTGCTCCTCCGGGACTAGATAATAACGAGCAGTACTTC
CDR3 protein: CSAPPGLDNNEQYF

D gene: .
clone size: few
V gene: TRBV12-3/TRBV12-4
J gene: TRBJ1-1
CDR3 DNA: TGTGCCAGCAGTTTAAGGAGAGGAAACACTGAAGCTTTCTTT
CDR3 protein: CASSLRRGNTEAFF

D gene: .
clone size: few
V gene: TRBV12-3/TRBV12-4
J gene: TRBJ2-1
CDR3 DNA: TGTGCCAGCAGGGCCCCCATCCAAGCCTACAATGAGCAGTTCTTC
CDR3 protein: CASRAPIQAYNEQFF

D gene: TRBD1
clone size: many
V gene: TRBV18
J gene: TRBJ2-5
CDR3 DNA: TGTGCCAGCTCACCAACAGGGGACGGGACCCAGTACTTC
CDR3 protein: CASSPTGDGTQYF

D gene: .
clone size: many
V gene: TRBV20-1
J gene: TRBJ2-2
CDR3 DNA: TGCAGTGCTAGACCCATAACGGGCGGGGAGCTGTTTTTT
CDR3 protein: CSARPITGGELFF